One T cell receptor beta chain is described in this entry. Its antigen remains unidentified. These data belong to a study of neoadjuvant anti-PD-1 for oral cavity cancer. Study summary: Nivolumab at 3 mg/kg was mostly given biweekly, three to four doses, pre-surgery.

Study conclusions and caveats: Treg/Th17 ratio rose with pretreatment blood and fell with post-treatment tumor TCRbeta clonality.

Stage II-IVA oral cavity squamous cell carcinoma was new and untreated by systemic or radiation therapy. Assay: immunoSEQ multiplex PCR; the TCRdb copy retains only in-frame clones and omits some. In the table there are roughly 14,000 clones, roughly 68% of which are singletons. Here the sequenced sample was PBMCs, taken before nivolumab (anti-PD-1) treatment. The clonotype originates from a person aged 40 to 85 with oral cavity squamous cell carcinoma.

CDR3 in amino acids: CASSTSFKSNYEQYF. The DNA for the CDR3 is TGTGCCAGCAGTACCTCCTTCAAATCCAACTACGAGCAGTACTTC. The chain combines TRBV27 with TRBJ2-7; D call uncertain. The CDR3 is 15 residues long. Germline-derived CDR1 and CDR2 are MNHEY and SMNVEV (reference sequence). Between the trimmed V and J ends, which lost 5 bases and 3 bases, there was a span of 17 bases.